The 24 T cell receptor beta chains below were found in one sample sequenced in a study of blood T cells in healthy people across ages. Using a J-beta primer mix together with a sample-barcoded 5' primer, a second PCR was run for roughly 6 to 12 cycles. TCRdb re-derived calls from the 5' RACE reads in MiXCR, one entry per CDR3 protein. Of some 1,500,000 distinct CDR3 sequences in the sample, 40% to 45% are singletons; the top ten hold less than 5%. The sample consisted of blood. Source of these receptors: a young woman in good health.

This chain connects TRBV2 to TRBJ2-1; the match to TRBD2 covers 11 bases. J gave up 5 bases and V 3 bases, and 6 bases lay outside the gene matches. This CDR3 is 16 amino acids long. Germline V CDR1 and CDR2: SNHLY, FYNNEI. This chain's CDR3 is CASSELLAGVNNEQFF. The CDR3, as DNA: TGTGCCAGCAGTGAGCTACTAGCGGGAGTTAACAATGAGCAGTTCTTC.

This clonotype was seen a few times. The chain uses TRBV9 and TRBJ1-2; D may be TRBD1 (6 bases). Germline loops: CDR1 SGDLS, CDR2 YYNGEE. The CDR3 has 15 amino acids. V lost 3 bases to trimming and J lost 2 bases, with 14 bases between them. This CDR3 is CASSARGRANYGYTF. The DNA of the CDR3 is TGTGCCAGCAGCGCCAGGGGAAGGGCCAACTATGGCTACACCTTC.

Comment on this clonotype: This may stem from a read error, because a much larger clone lies one nucleotide away. The chain combines TRBV20-1 with TRBJ1-4; 8 nucleotides match TRBD1. CDR1 is DFQATT and CDR2 is SNEGSKA in the germline V gene (reference sequence). The CDR3 sequence is 15 residues long. CDR3 coding DNA: TGCAGTGTTAGAGATGGGGACAGGTCGGATGAAAAACTGTTTTTT. Translated, it gives CSVRDGDRSDEKLFF.

The chain employs TRBV28 and TRBJ2-7; D perhaps matches TRBD1 (6 bases). V lost 6 bases, J lost 2 bases, and 17 bases lay in between. The CDR3 consists of 15 residues. Germline V gene data show CDR1 as MDHEN and CDR2 as SYDVKM. The CDR3 loop reads CASRTGTSIPYEQYF. In DNA, the CDR3 is TGTGCCAGCAGGACCGGGACAAGCATACCCTACGAGCAGTACTTC.

The CDR3 loop is CASSVTSSQVGLFF. CDR3 DNA: TGCGCCAGCAGCGTAACGAGCAGTCAAGTCGGATTGTTTTTT. V usage is TRBV5-1 and J usage is TRBJ1-4; D remains unclear. This CDR3 contains 14 residues. With 4 bases removed from V and 15 bases from J, the gap between germline ends came to 22 bases. The germline gives CDR1 SGHRS, CDR2 YFSETQ.

This clonotype was observed a handful of times. V gene TRBV20-1 combines with J gene TRBJ2-7, with D uncertain. The CDR3 has 13 amino acids. CDR1 is DFQATT and CDR2 is SNEGSKA in the germline V gene (reference sequence). The V gene lost 2 bases and the J gene lost 3 bases, with 11 bases spanning the gap. The CDR3 sequence is CSARSGRYYEQYF. The CDR3 bases are TGCAGTGCTAGATCGGGCAGGTACTACGAGCAGTACTTC.

The rearrangement links TRBV20-1 to TRBJ2-7; TRBD1 agrees at 8 bases. Germline assignment: CDR1 DFQATT and CDR2 SNEGSKA (reference sequence). The CDR3 sequence is 14 residues long. The CDR3 region is CSARIRGPGYEQYF. CDR3 nucleotides: TGCAGCGCGCGTATCAGGGGGCCCGGGTACGAGCAGTACTTC.

This clonotype was seen a few times. J is TRBJ2-7 and V is TRBV27; 7 bases are a match to TRBD2. The CDR3 has 15 residues. The V gene end was trimmed by 3 bases and the J gene end by 7 bases; junction bases not matched to a gene: 12. Per the germline V gene, CDR1 is MNHEY and CDR2 is SMNVEV (reference sequence). The CDR3 DNA reads as TGTGCCAGCAGTTTCGTCCCGGGTGGGGAGGGAGAGCAGTACTTC. Amino acids: CASSFVPGGEGEQYF.

The chain is built from TRBV7-2 and TRBJ2-1, with 7 positions matching TRBD1. V shed 1 base and J 7 bases; nucleotides not matched to a gene: 16. The CDR3 has 18 residues. Germline V gene data show CDR1 as SGHTA and CDR2 as FQGNSA. The CDR3 coding sequence is TGTGCCAGCAGCTTAGAGGGTTGGGACAGAGGACCTAGAAATGAGCAGTTCTTC. Translation: CASSLEGWDRGPRNEQFF.

The chain employs TRBV20-1 and TRBJ1-1; 7 positions agree with TRBD1. The germline CDR1 and CDR2 sequences are DFQATT and SNEGSKA (reference sequence). V shed 1 base and J 7 bases; nucleotides not matched to a gene: 6. This CDR3 is built from 13 residues. CDR3 nucleotide sequence: TGCAGTGCTAGAGGAGCACAGGGGATTGAAGCTTTCTTT. The encoded protein is CSARGAQGIEAFF.

This chain connects TRBV7-9 to TRBJ1-6; TRBD1 might be the D (5 bases). Trimming cost V 4 bases and J 8 bases, with 15 bases left between them. The CDR3 covers 15 residues. Per the germline V gene, CDR1 is SEHNR and CDR2 is FQNEAQ (reference sequence). CDR3 DNA: TGTGCCAGCAGCTCGAAGGGGAGCTCCGATTCACCCCTCCACTTT. Translated: CASSSKGSSDSPLHF.

J is TRBJ2-5 and V is TRBV9; 10 nucleotides align to TRBD2. The junction had 10 bases not matched to a gene; V was cut back by 0 bases and J by 2 bases. The CDR3 has 18 amino acids. Per germline, CDR1 SGDLS and CDR2 YYNGEE. The chain's CDR3 is CASSVVASGGPGQETQYF. For the CDR3, the DNA is TGTGCCAGCAGCGTAGTTGCTAGCGGGGGACCCGGGCAAGAGACCCAGTACTTC.

The gene calls are TRBV12-3 or TRBV12-4 and TRBJ2-5; possible D gene TRBD1, 6 bases. Trimming removed 3 bases at V and 4 bases at J, with 15 bases between. There are 15 residues in the CDR3. CDR3 sequence (DNA): TGTGCCAGCAGTTTTTGGGGGCTAGATCGAGAGACCCAGTACTTC. Translating it yields CASSFWGLDRETQYF.

This rearrangement joins TRBV5-1 to TRBJ1-1; no firm D call. The V end was cut by 0 bases, the J end by 0 bases, with 18 bases between. The germline CDR1 and CDR2 sequences are SGHRS and YFSETQ. The CDR3 has 18 residues. CDR3 in DNA: TGCGCCAGCAGCTTGGCCTCGGGTTACGGGGTTTTGAACACTGAAGCTTTCTTT. The encoded protein is CASSLASGYGVLNTEAFF.

This clonotype was seen more than once but under ten times. The chain combines TRBV10-3 with TRBJ2-7; D gene ambiguous. The V and J ends lost 5 bases and 0 bases respectively, with 2 bases between them. Germline assignment: CDR1 ENHRY and CDR2 SYGVKD. The CDR3 has 11 amino acids. The CDR3 sequence is CAISSSYEQYF. Here the CDR3 DNA reads TGTGCCATCAGTAGCTCCTACGAGCAGTACTTC.

V gene TRBV20-1 combines with J gene TRBJ2-5; D is unresolved. The CDR3 has 15 residues. Germline CDR1 reads DFQATT; CDR2 reads SNEGSKA (reference sequence). V was pared by 4 bases and J by 0 bases, with 15 bases between. CDR3 protein: CSAIGQMSDQETQYF. The DNA for the CDR3 is TGCAGTGCTATCGGTCAAATGAGTGACCAAGAGACCCAGTACTTC.

Notes on this clonotype: This clone may be a read error of a much larger clone one base away. The chain has TRBV7-9 and TRBJ2-1; no reliable D call. The J call may be faulty, since TRBJ2-7 better matches the DNA end. In germline, CDR1 is SEHNR, CDR2 FQNEAQ (reference sequence). The CDR3 contains 15 residues. CDR3 in DNA: TGTGCCAGCAGCTTAGTCGGCACGTCCTACAATGAGCAGTACTTC. Its translation: CASSLVGTSYNEQYF.

This chain's CDR3 is CSSWNEGYEQYF. CDR3 sequence (DNA): TGCAGTTCTTGGAACGAAGGCTACGAGCAGTACTTC. V gene TRBV29-1 combines with J gene TRBJ2-7, with D unresolved. The CDR3 totals 12 residues. CDR1 SQVTM and CDR2 ANQGSEA come from the germline V gene.

The chain has TRBV7-2 and TRBJ2-5; D is unresolved. The germline CDR1 and CDR2 sequences are SGHTA and FQGNSA. Trimming took off 5 bases at V and 4 bases at J, with 11 bases between the two ends. This CDR3 is built from 13 residues. CDR3 nucleotides: TGTGCCAGCAGCGTAAGAAGGCCAGAGACCCAGTACTTC. Its protein is CASSVRRPETQYF.

The CDR3 spells CASSVDSGEYSEAFF. CDR3 DNA: TGTGCCAGCAGCGTAGATTCAGGGGAGTATTCTGAAGCTTTCTTT. The chain joins TRBV9 to TRBJ1-1; weak D call: TRBD1 (6 bases). V lost 0 bases, J lost 6 bases, and 15 bases lay in between. Germline values: CDR1 SGDLS, CDR2 YYNGEE. This CDR3 is 15 amino acids long.

This clonotype was detected once. The J gene is TRBJ2-1, the V gene TRBV11-2, with D maybe TRBD2 (6 bases). Trimming took 5 bases from V and 8 from J, leaving 13 bases between them. This CDR3 region has 13 residues. Germline values: CDR1 SGHAT, CDR2 FQNNGV. This chain's CDR3 is CASSIGLHYEQFF. The CDR3, as DNA: TGTGCCAGCAGCATAGGACTACACTATGAGCAGTTCTTC.

The chain links TRBV10-3 to TRBJ2-1; 10 bases agree with TRBD1. This CDR3 has 15 residues. The ends lost 6 bases at V and 7 bases at J; junction bases unmatched: 9. Germline assignment: CDR1 ENHRY and CDR2 SYGVKD. The DNA for the CDR3 is TGTGCCATCAGGGGAAAGAGACAGGGGGCAAATGAGCAGTTCTTC. Its protein product is CAIRGKRQGANEQFF.

This clonotype came up a few times. The gene calls are TRBV12-3 or TRBV12-4 and TRBJ1-3, with 7 positions matching TRBD1. V lost 3 bases to trimming and J lost 0 bases; unmatched junction nucleotides: 5. CDR3 length: 16 amino acids. The CDR3 bases are TGTGCCAGCAGTTTTACAGGGGCCCTCTCTGGAAACACCATATATTTT. Translation gives CASSFTGALSGNTIYF.

The rearrangement links TRBV5-5 to TRBJ2-3; D perhaps matches TRBD2 (5 bases). The CDR3 is 15 residues long. Looked up from germline, CDR1 is SGHKS and CDR2 is YYEKEE (reference sequence). Trimming removed 10 bases at V and 5 bases at J, with 23 bases between. The CDR3 loop is CASYTGTSSQDTQYF. Written as DNA, the CDR3 is TGTGCCTCCTACACGGGAACCAGCTCCCAAGATACGCAGTATTTT. Using reference TRBV5-5 and TRBJ2-3 for the parts outside the CDR3, the full variable domain is DAGVTQSPTHLIKTRGQQVTLRCSPISGHKSVSWYQQVLGQGPQFIFQYYEKEERGRGNFPDRFSARQFPNYSSELNVNALLLGDSALYLCASYTGTSSQDTQYFGPGTRLTVL.